What follows are 9 T cell receptor beta chains derived from one specimen sequenced in a study of shared clonotypes between healthy human individuals. Profiled with immunoSEQ multiplex PCR; TCRdb holds only in-frame clones, not every one. The sample lists approximately 2,000,000 clones; about nine tenths were seen once. What was sequenced was naive CD4+ T cells from PBMCs. Subset: CD45RA+ positively selected. These receptors were collected from a man aged 18-30 years in good health. Some clones in this sample may be carry-over from other donors' samples.

The V and J genes are TRBV5-1 and TRBJ2-3; the D gene is possibly TRBD2 (7 bases). Germline V gene lookup returns CDR1 SGHRS and CDR2 YFSETQ. This CDR3 region has 16 residues. V was cut by 0 bases and J by 1 base, with 12 bases left in between. The CDR3 region is CASSLEQGGGTDTQYF. The DNA for the CDR3 is TGCGCCAGCAGCTTGGAACAGGGAGGGGGCACAGATACGCAGTATTTT.

V is TRBV30 and J is TRBJ1-1; D not certain. Germline lookup yields CDR1 GTSNPN and CDR2 SVGIG (reference sequence). The CDR3 has 12 residues. With 4 bases removed from V and 11 bases from J, the gap between germline ends came to 17 bases. CDR3 residues: CAWTPGGGRAFF. DNA of the CDR3: TGTGCCTGGACCCCGGGAGGTGGTAGGGCTTTCTTT.

The chain employs TRBV29-1 and TRBJ1-1; no clear D gene. Germline CDR1 SQVTM, CDR2 ANQGSEA. This CDR3 is built from 12 residues. Trimming cost V 7 bases and J 10 bases, with 19 bases left between them. The CDR3 nucleotides are TGCAGCGGCCTTGGTATCTCGGACGGAGCTTTCTTT. Amino acids: CSGLGISDGAFF.

The J gene is TRBJ2-7, the V gene TRBV5-1, with 9 bases lining up with TRBD2. After removal of 2 bases from V and 6 bases from J, the junction contained 6 bases not matched to a gene. This CDR3 is built from 14 residues. In germline, CDR1 is SGHRS, CDR2 YFSETQ. The CDR3 DNA reads as TGCGCCAGCAGCTTCGCGGGAGGGGAGGGCGAGCAGTACTTC. Translation: CASSFAGGEGEQYF. Full variable domain (rest looked up from reference TRBV5-1 and TRBJ2-7): KAGVTQTPRYLIKTRGQQVTLSCSPISGHRSVSWYQQTPGQGLQFLFEYFSETQRNKGNFPGRFSGRQFSNSRSEMNVSTLELGDSALYLCASSFAGGEGEQYFGPGTRLTVT.

V and J are TRBV28 and TRBJ2-1; 9 bases align to TRBD2. Germline assignment: CDR1 MDHEN and CDR2 SYDVKM. The CDR3 runs to 15 residues. V lost 5 bases to trimming and J lost 8 bases; unmatched junction nucleotides: 10. CDR3 residues: CASSPASGKGHEQFF. The CDR3 DNA reads TGTGCCAGCAGTCCGGCTAGCGGGAAAGGGCATGAGCAGTTCTTC.

This chain links TRBV5-4 with TRBJ2-7; TRBD2 aligns across 8 bases. Germline CDR1 is SGHNT and CDR2 is YYREEE (reference sequence). The CDR3 runs 17 residues. J was trimmed by 3 bases and V by 5 bases; bases with no gene match: 16. The CDR3 sequence is CASSYRAGTRFFYEQYF. Here the CDR3 DNA reads TGTGCCAGCAGTTATAGGGCAGGGACTAGATTTTTCTACGAGCAGTACTTC.

The chain combines TRBV18 with TRBJ2-1, with 9 bases that match TRBD1. The CDR3 consists of 15 residues. V lost 4 bases, J lost 3 bases, and 4 bases stayed unmatched. Germline V CDR1 and CDR2: KGHSH, LQKENI. The CDR3 sequence: CASSRNRGLYNEQFF. The CDR3 bases are TGTGCCAGCTCACGGAACAGGGGGCTCTACAATGAGCAGTTCTTC.

To note about this clone: The same CDR3 can be traced to other DNA sequences in this sample. The chain has TRBV7-2 and TRBJ2-7; D not resolved. The ends were cut back, 1 base at V and 1 base at J, with 8 bases in the middle. Germline loops: CDR1 SGHTA, CDR2 FQGNSA. The CDR3 loop spans 14 amino acids. Here the CDR3 DNA reads TGTGCCAGCAGCTTAGGTCCAGAATCCTACGAGCAGTACTTC. Protein sequence: CASSLGPESYEQYF.

The J gene is TRBJ2-3, the V gene TRBV5-1; the match to TRBD2 covers 9 bases. CDR1 and CDR2 (germline): SGHRS, YFSETQ. This CDR3 spans 15 amino acids. The ends lost 5 bases at V and 3 bases at J; junction bases unmatched: 7. This CDR3 is CASSLAGPRTDTQYF. Written as DNA, the CDR3 is TGCGCCAGCAGTCTAGCGGGGCCGAGAACAGATACGCAGTATTTT.